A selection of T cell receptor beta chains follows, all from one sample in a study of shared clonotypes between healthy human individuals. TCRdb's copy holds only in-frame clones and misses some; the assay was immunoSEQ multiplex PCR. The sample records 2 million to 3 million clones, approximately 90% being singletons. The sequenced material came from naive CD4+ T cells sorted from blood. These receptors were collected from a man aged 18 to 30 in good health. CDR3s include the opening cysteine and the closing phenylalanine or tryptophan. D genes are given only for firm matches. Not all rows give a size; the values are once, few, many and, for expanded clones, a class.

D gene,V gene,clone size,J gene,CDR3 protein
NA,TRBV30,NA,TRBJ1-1,CAWSVGFPTNTEAFF
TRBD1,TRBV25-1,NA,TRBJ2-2,CASIGTDRLGNTGELFF
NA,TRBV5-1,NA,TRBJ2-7,CASSLYSYEQYF
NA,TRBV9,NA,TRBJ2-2,CASSVLGTTGELFF
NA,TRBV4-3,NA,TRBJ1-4,CASSQTTGGVGEKLFF
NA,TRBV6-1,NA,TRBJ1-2,CASHAGNYGYTF
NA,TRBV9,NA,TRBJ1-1,CASSVRDMNTEAFF
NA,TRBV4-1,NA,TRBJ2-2,CASSRQTGTGELFF
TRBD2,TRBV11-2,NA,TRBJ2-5,CASTPTSGETQYF
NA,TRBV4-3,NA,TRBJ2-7,CASSHTGTPHEQYF
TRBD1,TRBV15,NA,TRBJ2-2,CATSPHPDRGRTGELFF
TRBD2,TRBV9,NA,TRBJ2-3,CASSAGLAPDTQYF
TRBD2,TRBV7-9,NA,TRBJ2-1,CASSLAALAGEQFF
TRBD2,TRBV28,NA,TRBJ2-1,CASSERGAGNEQFF
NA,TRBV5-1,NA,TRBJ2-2,CASWDMNTGELFF
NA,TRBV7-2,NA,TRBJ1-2,CASSLNGNYGYTF
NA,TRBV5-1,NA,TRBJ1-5,CASSLRQEASNQPQHF
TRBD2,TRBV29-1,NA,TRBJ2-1,CSVERTSGRGDEQFF
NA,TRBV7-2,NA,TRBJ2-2,CASSPRLAPPELFF
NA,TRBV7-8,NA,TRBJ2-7,CASSLVKGEGLLREQYF
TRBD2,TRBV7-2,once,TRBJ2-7,CASSLGLASYEQYF
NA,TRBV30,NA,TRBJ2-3,CACGGGGGADTQYF
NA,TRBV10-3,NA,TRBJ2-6,CAITKDRPSGANVLTF
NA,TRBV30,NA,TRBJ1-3,CALTLSGNTIYF
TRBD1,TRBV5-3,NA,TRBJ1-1,CARSVNRTGAKGTEAFF
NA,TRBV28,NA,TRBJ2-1,CASSLQGRDLWSSYNEQFF
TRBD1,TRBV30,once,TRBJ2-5,CAWSRRQGTETQYF
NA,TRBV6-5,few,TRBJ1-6,CASSSRKDSPLHF
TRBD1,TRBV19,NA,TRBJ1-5,CASTGAFTNQPQHF
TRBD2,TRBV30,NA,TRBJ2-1,CAWSPYSGRASSYNEQFF
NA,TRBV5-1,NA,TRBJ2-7,CASSPQGGEQYF
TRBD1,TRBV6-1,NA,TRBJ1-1,CASSEPRGAGGTEAFF
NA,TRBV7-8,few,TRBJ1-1,CASSRNFGNTEAFF
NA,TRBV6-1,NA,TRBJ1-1,CASVAQANTEAFF
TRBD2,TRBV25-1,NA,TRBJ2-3,CASSEYRGTSGSDTQYF
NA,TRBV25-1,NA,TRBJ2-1,CASSEISGSYNEQFF
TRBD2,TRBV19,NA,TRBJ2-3,CASSIAGGRPVRADTQYF
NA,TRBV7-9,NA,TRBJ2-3,CASSPPGPRTDTQYF
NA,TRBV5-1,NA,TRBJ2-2,CASTVGGSTGELFF
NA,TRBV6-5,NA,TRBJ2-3,CASREGPASTDTQYF
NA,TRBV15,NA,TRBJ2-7,CATSRDPGVTYEQYF